This paragraph covers one TCR beta chain sequence. The target antigen is unknown. Nashville, Tennessee was home to all donors, each a Caucasian adult. The source of the sample is a study of shared clonotypes between healthy human individuals. Study findings and constraints: When naive CD4 clonotypes were compared across several donors, 4% to 6.5% were shared.

Deep-level assay runs were performed. Sequencing was performed with immunoSEQ multiplex PCR; in TCRdb, only in-frame clones are kept and a portion is missing. The top ten clones hold approximately 0.32% of a sample with about 380,000 clones, about 96% of them seen once. CDR1 LNHNV and CDR2 YYDKDF come from the germline V gene (reference sequence). This CDR3 is 15 amino acids long. V was cut by 1 base and J by 5 bases, with 12 bases left in between. The sequenced material came from memory CD8+ T cells sorted from blood. Subset in this sample: CD45RO+ cells pooled with CCR7-negative TemRA cells. The rearrangement uses TRBV15 and TRBJ2-1; TRBD2 might be the D (5 bases). The clonotype was recovered from a young man in good health. The CDR3 sequence is CATSRGRTRDNEQFF. DNA of the CDR3: TGTGCCACCAGCAGAGGACGGACGAGGGACAATGAGCAGTTCTTC.